The sequence of this T cell receptor (beta chain) was determined in a study of cytomegalovirus exposure and HLA in healthy donors (dated by TCRdb to 2017 to 2019). In terms of the full investigation: An earlier analysis of several hundred of the donors reported roughly 270 Gb of sequence data and some 120 million unique TCR beta sequences from 150 million to 200 million T cells. An early release that covered 500 to 800 HLA-typed donors contained around 330 gigabases of sequencing data and roughly 84 million unique TCR sequences. Of the 398 genotyped donors, roughly 85% fell in the genetic ancestry cluster associated with self-reported Caucasian donors. The study aimed to test whether signatures of past pathogen exposure could be identified by cataloging public T cell receptors. Using immunosequencing, the study profiled T cell repertoires from about 650 subjects and related those repertoires to cytomegalovirus serostatus. Besides the first cohort of about 730 subjects, a separate validation cohort made up of roughly 120 different subjects was used. To predict cytomegalovirus infection status, the study combined high-throughput TCR immunosequencing, statistical association of individual TCRs with disease status, and machine learning. In a later analysis, previously published TCR beta repertoires from several hundred donors were re-analyzed and high-resolution HLA genotyping was added so that TCR occurrence patterns could be studied. Rather than drawing on any new phenotypic data, the later analysis identified candidate immune exposures from TCR beta sequences and the way those sequences occurred across donors. An earlier analysis of several hundred of the donors applied high-throughput TCR beta sequencing to assess whether each TCR beta V gene segment acted as functional or pseudogenic. Alongside the repertoire data, information on donor age, sex, ethnicity and CMV serostatus was compiled. In a later genetic analysis, genome-wide SNP genotypes for about three fifths of the roughly 670 donors were used, and that subset was treated as a discovery cohort. Every repertoire in the discovery cohort had been generated on one and the same sequencing platform. HLA typing covered class I and class II loci at four-digit resolution. Typing coverage varied by locus: about 620-630 donors for A, B, C, DRB1 and DQB1; approximately 560 for DQA1; some 610 for DPA1; roughly 470 for DPB1. Roughly 5 DR-DQ haplotypes were treated as single units for association and clustering because of strong linkage in the cohort. On average, 235,054 unique TCR beta nucleotide sequences were sequenced per donor among a few hundred genotyped donors of the cohort, with roughly 19% of those sequences being non-productive.

In total, roughly 670 healthy bone marrow donors made up the cohort. All cohort members were sampled while nominally healthy, although unrecorded immune exposures were likely present. The donor tested CMV seronegative, placing the donor among the approximately 400 seronegative members of the cohort. Every donor gave a peripheral blood sample, and the peripheral blood mononuclear cells from that sample were used for TCR beta sequencing. The Qiagen DNeasy Blood Extraction Kit was used to extract genomic DNA from the blood cell samples. CDR1 SNHLY and CDR2 FYNNEI are derived from the germline V gene. Between the V and J ends, shortened by 10 bases and 2 bases respectively, the junction contains 18 bases. The CDR3 sequence holds 15 residues, the cysteine and phenylalanine included. Only the CDR3 portion is preserved as DNA: 45 bases, with reading frame beginning at the first base. Receptor amplification or capture employed the immunoSEQ multiplex PCR assay. For the multiplex PCR, a mixture combining 60 forward primers for TCR Vbeta segments and 13 reverse primers for TCR Jbeta segments was used. A multiplex PCR assay on genomic DNA amplified the CDR3 region of rearranged TCR beta genes. Amplified TCR beta libraries were sequenced as 87-base-pair reads on the Illumina HiSeq System. The published analysis was carried out like this. In a later analysis, 80 million or so unique TCR beta chains were counted across the roughly 610 repertoires, and approximately 11 million of these chains were shared by at least two donors. Raw reads were error-corrected and collapsed into unique sequences with a nearest-neighbor algorithm that merged closely related sequences to remove PCR and sequencing errors. CDR3 sequences were aligned to IMGT reference sequences to assign V, D and J gene segments. For a sequence to be retained, a match of at least six nucleotides to both a V gene segment and a J gene segment was required. Rearrangements were called productive when the CDR3 lacked stop codons and stayed in frame with V and J; all others were non-productive. Following IMGT convention, CDR3 was defined as the stretch from the second conserved V-encoded cysteine up to the conserved J-encoded phenylalanine. The earlier analysis of about 590 of the donors excluded sequences that lacked an unambiguous match to a single V gene segment. An earlier analysis of 587 of the donors called V segments functional above 56.7% productive rearrangements and segregating when the between-donor standard deviation exceeded 5%. A statistical classification framework was built for diagnosing cytomegalovirus status from the catalog of TCR beta chain sequences. A later analysis assigned V and J genes by comparing TCR nucleotide sequences with IMGT/GENE-DB human TR gene sequences. In a later analysis, CDR3 sequences and most-parsimonious VDJ recombination scenarios were assigned using the TCRdist pipeline. In a later analysis, each TCR beta chain was defined by its CDR3 amino acid sequence together with its V-gene family, and reads lacking a unique V-gene family were excluded. In a later analysis, 500 to 650 highly shared, low-generation-probability nucleotide sequences were removed to address suspected cross-contamination and a sequencing artifact. For each public chain, a later analysis derived a clonal expansion index from normalized ranks of inferred template counts within each repertoire. In a later analysis, generation probabilities were computed with a VDJ recombination model fitted to out-of-frame rearrangements, and the resulting probabilities were checked against IGoR. In a later analysis, TCR-TCR, TCR-HLA and TCR-CMV co-occurrence was scored with hypergeometric tests, and a repertoire-size bias correction was applied to TCR pairs. To estimate false discovery rates, a later analysis permuted the HLA or CMV assignments 20 times. In a later analysis, co-occurring TCRs were grouped using DBSCAN, and TCRdist sequence similarity was added for clustering within HLA-allele-positive subsets. Co-occurrence clustering excluded repertoires with fewer than 30,000 or more than 120,000 public chains, plus five with anomalous nucleotide sharing. Here the immuneACCESS table is served through TCRdb, limited to in-frame sequences with V and J called. Missing clones are a known gap in these copies; in checked studies unresolved V genes cover under half, and the rest lacks a known reason. The DNA was the basis for D and trimming; V, J and clone size are from that table. The sample table lists around 110,000 clones, 73% of them with a count of one. The ten largest clones take up about 8% of the sample.

What the research found in general, with its limitations: The sequencing pipeline was judged likely to have produced a cluster of highly shared sequence variants as a technical artifact. In a later analysis, several top co-occurrence clusters were reported to appear linked to parvovirus B19, influenza, CMV and Epstein-Barr virus. Most CMV-associated TCR beta chains appeared to be HLA-restricted in a later analysis, and the HLA associations seemed to be driven largely by CMV exposure. The only immune exposure information available for the cohort was CMV serostatus. Sequencing depth was assumed to be roughly uniform across donors in the presence/absence analyses, though that assumption may not hold. A further reported finding was that TCR beta sequences accurately predicted the HLA-A and HLA-B alleles for most subjects in the first cohort. A few of the identified cytomegalovirus-associated TCR beta chains were confirmed in vitro to be specific for cytomegalovirus antigens. When HLA alleles, especially DR and DQ, strongly co-occurred, attributing TCR associations to individual alleles was difficult. The cohort was sequenced for TCR beta chains only, and without alpha or paired-chain data the features that could be detected were limited. HLA typing was unavailable for some donors at each locus, so association tests used only the typed subset. Compared with the 666-donor mean, donors in an Asian-associated ancestry cluster had fewer N-insertions in productive TCRs, according to a later genetic analysis. Linkage disequilibrium might explain the correlated functional status among segregating V segments, but an unknown experimental factor could not be excluded. An earlier analysis of approximately 530 of the donors showed that most TCR beta V segments appeared in productive rearrangements either about 87% or about 30% of the time, which broadly matched IMGT annotations. According to the authors, the approach could potentially be generalized to other disease states and immunological phenotypes. Specific HLA alleles were associated with around 18,000 TCR beta sequences at a false discovery rate of 0.05 in a later analysis. About 17 rarely observed V segments, including chromosome 9 orphons, were excluded from the earlier analysis of about 610 of the donors because counts were too low. Across donors, most TCR sequences were observed very rarely, whereas some public TCRs were present in many individuals. Cytomegalovirus status was reported to be diagnosed by the classifier with high specificity and sensitivity in both the original and validation cohorts. Some IMGT-functional V segments, including TRBV6-2 and TRBV6-3, could not be told apart with the 87-base-pair reads, so those segments were excluded. In a later analysis, TCR association rates were found to vary across HLA loci, with the most associated TCRs seen for DRB1 alleles and the fewest for HLA-C alleles. In a later analysis, HLA-associated TCR beta chains were found to be more clonally expanded and to have lower generation probabilities than equally common non-associated chains. A total of 164 TCR beta chains were listed by the study as associated with cytomegalovirus. An association between a missense DCLRE1C variant and V-gene and J-gene trimming of TCR beta chains was found in a later genetic analysis and replicated in an independent cohort.

On this clone itself: Its antigen is unknown. No much larger clone exists at a distance of one base, and base qualities are not known.

The TCR was taken from a man younger than 45 in good health and CMV-seronegative. The rearranged chain carries TRBV2 and TRBJ1-5, and TRBD1 may be the D gene, going by 5 matching bases. Sequenced: PBMCs. The CDR3 is CATGGVGRGNQPQHF. The DNA reads as follows: TGTGCCACCGGGGGGGTAGGGCGCGGCAATCAGCCCCAGCATTTT.